This T cell receptor (beta chain) was obtained from a study of blood T cell repertoires in COVID-19. Clones were read by immunoSEQ multiplex PCR, and TCRdb kept only the in-frame ones, dropping some. The table includes approximately 200,000 clones, roughly 86% detected once. Germline V CDR1 and CDR2: SGHTA, FQGNSA. This CDR3 region has 14 residues. The ends were cut back, 5 bases at V and 1 base at J, with 11 bases in the middle. The gene calls are TRBV7-2 and TRBJ1-1; possibly TRBD1 for D (6 bases). Sequences were obtained from peripheral blood. This clonotype originated in a woman aged 25 to 45 with active or convalescent COVID-19. As DNA, the CDR3 is TGTGCCAGCAGCGCCCCGACAGGGAACACTGAAGCTTTCTTT. Amino acids: CASSAPTGNTEAFF.